Below, 30 T cell receptor beta chains from the same sample are listed, as sequenced in a study of PD-L1 blockade in urothelial cancer. The time point was: pretreatment peripheral blood. Repertoires were generated with immunoSEQ multiplex PCR, while TCRdb's copy carries only in-frame clones and drops some. In the table there are around 130,000 clones, approximately 84% of which are singletons. This specimen was PBMCs, taken around atezolizumab (anti-PD-L1) treatment. The receptors derive from a man between 50 and 59 years old with urothelial cancer.

This chain connects TRBV7-9 to TRBJ2-7; TRBD1 might be the D (7 bases). The V gene's germline CDR1 is SEHNR and CDR2 FQNEAQ (reference sequence). The CDR3 length is 14 residues. The V end was cut by 4 bases, the J end by 4 bases, with 14 bases between. Here the CDR3 reads CASSSGGGGYEQYF. CDR3 nucleotide sequence: TGTGCCAGCAGCTCTGGAGGGGGCGGGTACGAGCAGTACTTC.

V is TRBV7-9 and J is TRBJ2-2; tentative D call: TRBD2 (5 bases). The CDR3 sequence is 13 residues long. CDR1 is SEHNR, CDR2 FQNEAQ, per germline (reference sequence). V was cut by 3 bases and J by 4 bases, with 6 bases left in between. The CDR3, as DNA: TGTGCCAGCAGCTTGGCGGGCACCGGGGAGCTGTTTTTT. Encoded protein: CASSLAGTGELFF.

The count of this clone is one. The chain carries TRBV27 and TRBJ2-7; 9 nucleotides match TRBD2. V lost 7 bases and J lost 2; bases outside the gene matches: 6. Germline V gene sequence: CDR1 MNHEY, CDR2 SMNVEV (reference sequence). The CDR3 has 14 residues. The DNA for the CDR3 is TGTGCCAGCAAGGGTTTAGCGGGGGCCTACGAGCAGTACTTC. This sequence encodes CASKGLAGAYEQYF.

There are a few counts of this clone. In the same sample, other DNA sequences code for this CDR3. V and J are TRBV19 and TRBJ2-7; D perhaps matches TRBD1 (6 bases). V lost 2 bases and J 4 bases, leaving 12 bases between the germline ends. The CDR3 sequence is 14 residues long. CDR1 LNHDA and CDR2 SQIVND come from the germline V gene (reference sequence). The CDR3 sequence is CASSIPGQLYEQYF. The CDR3 nucleotides are TGTGCCAGTAGTATACCGGGACAATTATACGAGCAGTACTTC.

The rearrangement joins TRBV27 to TRBJ2-1; 9 bases are shared with TRBD1. CDR3 size: 17 residues. Losses at the gene ends were 0 bases for V and 7 bases for J; bases not matched to a gene: 10. Germline V gene data show CDR1 as MNHEY and CDR2 as SMNVEV (reference sequence). CDR3 protein: CASSLSTYRGRGNEQFF. The CDR3 coding sequence is TGTGCCAGCAGTTTATCGACCTACAGGGGGCGAGGAAATGAGCAGTTCTTC.

The V and J genes are TRBV6-5 and TRBJ2-7; D is perhaps TRBD1 (6 bases). The germline V gene encodes CDR1 MNHEY and CDR2 SVGAGI. This CDR3 is 14 amino acids long. Deletions cut 4 bases from V and 5 bases from J, with 15 bases between. Here the CDR3 DNA reads TGTGCCAGCAGTTTCCAGGACAGATACCACGAGCAGTACTTC. Residues: CASSFQDRYHEQYF.

J is TRBJ2-1 and V is TRBV6-6; 11 bases align to TRBD2. After removal of 2 bases from V and 6 bases from J, the junction contained 3 bases not matched to a gene. CDR1 and CDR2 from the germline V gene are MNHNY and SVGAGI (reference sequence). The CDR3 extends over 15 amino acids. CDR3 sequence: CASSYTSGSINEQFF. CDR3 bases: TGTGCCAGCAGTTACACTAGCGGGAGCATCAATGAGCAGTTCTTC.

The chain links TRBV7-2 to TRBJ2-7; 10 bases are a match to TRBD2. The trim removed 5 bases at V and 5 bases at J, leaving 9 bases unmatched. The CDR3 sequence is 15 residues long. Germline CDR1 and CDR2: SGHTA and FQGNSA. The CDR3 DNA follows: TGTGCCAGCAGCCGACCGGGGCTAGCGGGAGACGAGCAGTACTTC. This sequence encodes CASSRPGLAGDEQYF.

This clone appeared once. The chain recombines TRBV28 with TRBJ2-3; 9 nucleotides align to TRBD1. This CDR3 region has 14 residues. The V and J ends lost 4 bases and 4 bases, in that order; junction bases with no gene match: 3. Germline loops: CDR1 MDHEN, CDR2 SYDVKM. This CDR3 reads CASSSGQGADTQYF. CDR3 in DNA: TGTGCCAGCAGTTCGGGACAGGGCGCAGATACGCAGTATTTT. The full variable domain, its missing parts supplied by reference TRBV28 and TRBJ2-3, is DVKVTQSSRYLVKRTGEKVFLECVQDMDHENMFWYRQDPGLGLRLIYFSYDVKMKEKGDIPEGYSVSREKKERFSLILESASTNQTSMYLCASSSGQGADTQYFGPGTRLTVL.

The rearrangement links TRBV28 to TRBJ1-3; 9 bases map to TRBD1. The CDR3 runs to 15 residues. Germline CDR1 reads MDHEN; CDR2 reads SYDVKM. The DNA of the CDR3 is TGTGCGGTATGGGACAGGGTCCCCCGGAGCGACACCATATATTTT. Protein: CAVWDRVPRSDTIYF.

The chain has TRBV15 and TRBJ2-1, with 12 bases identical to TRBD2. J was trimmed by 8 bases and V by 9 bases; bases with no gene match: 5. This CDR3 has 13 amino acids. From germline, CDR1 is LNHNV and CDR2 YYDKDF (reference sequence). For the CDR3, the DNA is TGTGCCACGGAGACTAGCGGGAGTGATGAGCAGTTCTTC. Residues: CATETSGSDEQFF.

The chain employs TRBV5-1 and TRBJ2-2; D possibly corresponds to TRBD2 (6 bases). Germline V gene sequence: CDR1 SGHRS, CDR2 YFSETQ. The V end lost 5 bases, the J end lost 1 base, and 6 bases lay between the germline ends. This CDR3 has 13 residues. In DNA, the CDR3 is TGCGCCAGCAGGCGGGGGAACACCGGGGAGCTGTTTTTT. Translated: CASRRGNTGELFF.

The chain's CDR3 is CASSQQGNQPQHF. CDR3 in DNA: TGTGCCAGCAGCCAGCAGGGGAATCAGCCCCAGCATTTT. The V call is TRBV5-5, the J call TRBJ1-5; weak D call: TRBD1 (6 bases). V was trimmed by 4 bases and J by 4 bases, leaving 9 bases between them. Germline V lookup: CDR1 SGHKS, CDR2 YYEKEE (reference sequence). The CDR3 is 13 residues long.

This chain uses TRBV2 with TRBJ2-7; 7 nucleotides line up with TRBD2. V was clipped by 9 bases and J by 0 bases; unmatched bases: 5. The germline V gene has CDR1 SNHLY and CDR2 FYNNEI. CDR3 length: 13 amino acids. The CDR3 region is CARAGSASYEQYF. The CDR3 nucleotides read TGTGCCAGAGCGGGGTCAGCCTCCTACGAGCAGTACTTC. The full variable domain, in which reference TRBV2 and TRBJ2-7 provide the parts outside the CDR3, is EPEVTQTPSHQVTQMGQEVILRCVPISNHLYFYWYRQILGQKVEFLVSFYNNEISEKSEIFDDQFSVERPDGSNFTLKIRSTKLEDSAMYFCARAGSASYEQYFGPGTRLTVT.

This clone came up a few times. The chain links TRBV28 to TRBJ2-5; 8 bases align to TRBD1. Per germline, CDR1 MDHEN and CDR2 SYDVKM. J gave up 1 base and V 6 bases, and 13 bases lay outside the gene matches. The CDR3 is 17 residues long. The CDR3 DNA follows: TGTGCCAGCAGAAAGCGCTGGCAGGGGGCGCCCCAAGAGACCCAGTACTTC. It translates to CASRKRWQGAPQETQYF.

This sequence joins TRBV9 and TRBJ2-1; 8 bases are a match to TRBD2. Germline CDR1 is SGDLS and CDR2 is YYNGEE. The CDR3 has 16 amino acids. Trimming removed 4 bases from V and 1 base from J; junction bases left unmatched: 7. Here the CDR3 DNA reads TGTGCCAGCAGCACCGCTAGCGGGTCTTCCTACAATGAGCAGTTCTTC. This translates into CASSTASGSSYNEQFF. The variable domain in full, completed from reference TRBV9 and TRBJ2-1, reads DSGVTQTPKHLITATGQRVTLRCSPRSGDLSVYWYQQSLDQGLQFLIQYYNGEERAKGNILERFSAQQFPDLHSELNLSSLELGDSALYFCASSTASGSSYNEQFFGPGTRLTVL.

This clone was detected only once. The chain carries TRBV19 and TRBJ1-2, with D hard to call. Germline V gene lookup returns CDR1 LNHDA and CDR2 SQIVND (reference sequence). The V and J ends lost 8 bases and 1 base respectively, with 11 bases between them. The CDR3 extends over 13 amino acids. This CDR3 is CASARVGNYGYTF. The DNA for the CDR3 is TGTGCCAGTGCCCGGGTCGGTAACTATGGCTACACCTTC.

In its sample, this clone was seen once. CDR3 loop: CASSVGDLAPETQYF. The CDR3 DNA reads TGTGCCAGCAGCGTAGGGGATCTAGCCCCAGAGACCCAGTACTTC. The V and J genes are TRBV9 and TRBJ2-5; possibly TRBD2 for D (5 bases). V was shortened by 0 bases and J by 4 bases, with 13 bases between the two germline ends. The CDR3 loop spans 15 amino acids. Germline loops: CDR1 SGDLS, CDR2 YYNGEE.

V usage is TRBV7-7 and J usage is TRBJ2-2; 9 bases agree with TRBD1. The CDR3 length is 13 residues. The germline CDR1 and CDR2 sequences are SSHAT and FNYEAQ (reference sequence). The CDR3 DNA reads TGTGCTAGCCGGGGGACAGGGAACGGGGAGCTGTTTTTT. Its protein is CASRGTGNGELFF.

The rearrangement uses TRBV15 and TRBJ1-1, with D unresolved. Trimming removed 0 bases at V and 0 bases at J, with 14 bases between. There are 17 residues in the CDR3. The germline CDR1 and CDR2 sequences are LNHNV and YYDKDF (reference sequence). The CDR3 nucleotides read TGTGCCACCAGCAGAGATCCCCCTACCCCTCTGAACACTGAAGCTTTCTTT. This gives the protein CATSRDPPTPLNTEAFF.

The genes are TRBV28 and TRBJ2-2; TRBD2 is a possible D gene (7 bases). This CDR3 contains 14 residues. V lost 2 bases to trimming and J lost 7 bases, with 11 bases between them. CDR1 is MDHEN and CDR2 is SYDVKM in the germline V gene. CDR3 in amino acids: CASSLTGRGGELFF. The CDR3 DNA follows: TGTGCCAGCAGTTTAACAGGGAGGGGCGGGGAGCTGTTTTTT.

The gene calls are TRBV18 and TRBJ2-7, with TRBD2 matching over 8 bases. The CDR3 length is 13 residues. The J segment lost 7 bases and the V segment lost 4 bases, leaving 6 bases of the junction unmatched. The V gene's germline CDR1 is KGHSH and CDR2 LQKENI. CDR3 DNA sequence: TGTGCCAGCTCACGAAGCGGGAGCGATGAGCAGTACTTC. Translated: CASSRSGSDEQYF.

CDR3 sequence reads: CASSPPEQNTGELFF. CDR3 bases: TGTGCCAGCTCACCACCAGAACAAAACACCGGGGAGCTGTTTTTT. This rearrangement joins TRBV18 to TRBJ2-2; D remains ambiguous. The CDR3 covers 15 residues. Trimming cost V 0 bases and J 2 bases, with 7 bases left between them. Looked up from germline, CDR1 is KGHSH and CDR2 is LQKENI.

The chain links TRBV11-2 to TRBJ2-7; 9 positions agree with TRBD1. The length of the CDR3 is 15 residues. V gave up 5 bases and J gave up 3 bases; unmatched junction bases: 8. CDR1 is SGHAT and CDR2 is FQNNGV in the germline V gene. The CDR3 nucleotides read TGTGCCAGCAGCACCGGGACAGGGATAAGCTACGAGCAGTACTTC. Amino acid sequence: CASSTGTGISYEQYF.

This chain links TRBV5-4 with TRBJ2-3; D not certain. Germline CDR1 and CDR2: SGHNT and YYREEE (reference sequence). The CDR3 extends over 12 amino acids. Trimming left V 4 bases short and J 7 bases short, with 10 bases between. In DNA, the CDR3 is TGTGCCAGCAGCCCCGACTCTAATACGCAGTATTTT. Protein: CASSPDSNTQYF.

V gene TRBV5-8 combines with J gene TRBJ1-1; 9 bases are a match to TRBD1. The CDR3 loop spans 17 amino acids. The germline CDR1 and CDR2 sequences are SGHTS and YDEGEE. The V segment lost 4 bases and the J segment 5 bases; nucleotides outside the gene matches: 15. The CDR3: CASSTRGQGNRLTEAFF. The DNA for the CDR3 is TGTGCCAGCAGCACAAGAGGACAGGGGAATAGGTTGACTGAAGCTTTCTTT.

This clone was counted a few times. CDR3 loop: CASSDPGELGQPQHF. CDR3 nucleotides: TGTGCCAGCAGTGATCCCGGGGAGTTAGGTCAGCCCCAGCATTTT. J is TRBJ1-5 and V is TRBV6-1; unclear D gene. Between the trimmed V and J ends, which lost 3 bases and 6 bases, there was a span of 15 bases. This CDR3 has 15 amino acids. CDR1 is MNHNS, CDR2 SASEGT, per germline.

The chain recombines TRBV2 with TRBJ1-6; 9 bases match TRBD1. Trimming cost V 6 bases and J 10 bases; bases outside gene matches: 7. The CDR3 totals 14 residues. The germline CDR1 and CDR2 sequences are SNHLY and FYNNEI. The CDR3 coding sequence is TGTGCCAGCAGGGGGACAGGGATAAAATCACCCCTCCACTTT. As protein: CASRGTGIKSPLHF.

The V call is TRBV28, the J call TRBJ1-2; a weak D match, TRBD1 (5 bases). The CDR3 has 12 amino acids. V lost 6 bases and J 7 bases, leaving 12 bases between the germline ends. Germline lookup yields CDR1 MDHEN and CDR2 SYDVKM. The CDR3 region is CASSLVGGGYTF. The CDR3 coding sequence is TGTGCCAGCAGCCTAGTGGGGGGTGGCTACACCTTC.

The chain uses TRBV2 and TRBJ2-3; D not certain. The CDR3 sequence is 13 residues long. V lost 6 bases, J lost 2 bases, and 9 bases lay in between. CDR1 is SNHLY, CDR2 FYNNEI, per germline. DNA for the CDR3: TGTGCCAGCAGCACAGAGATCACAGATACGCAGTATTTT. It codes for CASSTEITDTQYF. Using reference TRBV2 and TRBJ2-3 for the parts outside the CDR3, the full variable domain is EPEVTQTPSHQVTQMGQEVILRCVPISNHLYFYWYRQILGQKVEFLVSFYNNEISEKSEIFDDQFSVERPDGSNFTLKIRSTKLEDSAMYFCASSTEITDTQYFGPGTRLTVL.